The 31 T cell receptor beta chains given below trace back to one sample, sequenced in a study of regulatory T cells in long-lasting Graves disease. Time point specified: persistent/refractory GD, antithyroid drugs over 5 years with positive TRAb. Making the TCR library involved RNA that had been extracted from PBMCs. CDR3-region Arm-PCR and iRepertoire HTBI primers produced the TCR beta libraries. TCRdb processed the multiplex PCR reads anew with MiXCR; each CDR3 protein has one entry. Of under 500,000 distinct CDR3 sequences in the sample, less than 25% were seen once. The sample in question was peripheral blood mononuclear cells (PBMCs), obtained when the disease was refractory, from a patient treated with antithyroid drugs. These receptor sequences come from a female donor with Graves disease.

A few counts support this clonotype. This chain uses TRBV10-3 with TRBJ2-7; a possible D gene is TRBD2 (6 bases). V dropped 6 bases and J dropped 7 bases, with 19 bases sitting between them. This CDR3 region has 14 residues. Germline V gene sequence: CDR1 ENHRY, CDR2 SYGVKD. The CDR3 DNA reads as TGTGCCATCAGGGAATCGGGGGAGCCCCGGGAGCAGTACTTC. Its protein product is CAIRESGEPREQYF.

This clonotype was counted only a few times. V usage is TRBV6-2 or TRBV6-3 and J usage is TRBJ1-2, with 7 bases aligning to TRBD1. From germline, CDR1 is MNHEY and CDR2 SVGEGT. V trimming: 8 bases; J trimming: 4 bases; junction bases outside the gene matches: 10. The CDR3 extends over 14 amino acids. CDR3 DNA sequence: TGTGCCAGCGGCGAAACGGGACAGTCCTATGGCTACACCTTC. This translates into CASGETGQSYGYTF.

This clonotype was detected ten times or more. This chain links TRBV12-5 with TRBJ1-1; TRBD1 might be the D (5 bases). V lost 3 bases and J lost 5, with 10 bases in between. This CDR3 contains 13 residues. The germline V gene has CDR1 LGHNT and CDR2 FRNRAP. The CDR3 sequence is CASGLKEGTEAFF. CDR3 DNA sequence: TGTGCTAGTGGTTTAAAGGAGGGGACTGAAGCTTTCTTT.

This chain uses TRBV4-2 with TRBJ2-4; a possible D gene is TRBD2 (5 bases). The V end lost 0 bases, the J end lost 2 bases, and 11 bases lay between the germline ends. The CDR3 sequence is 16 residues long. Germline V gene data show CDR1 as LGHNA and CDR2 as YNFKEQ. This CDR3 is CASSQEGGPTKNIQYF. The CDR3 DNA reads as TGTGCCAGCAGCCAAGAGGGCGGGCCTACCAAAAACATTCAGTACTTC.

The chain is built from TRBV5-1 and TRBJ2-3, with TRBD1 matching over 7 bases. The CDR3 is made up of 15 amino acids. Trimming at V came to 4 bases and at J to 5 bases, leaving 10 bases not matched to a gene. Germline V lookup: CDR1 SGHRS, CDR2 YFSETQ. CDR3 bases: TGCGCCAGCAGCCTCGGGACAGTGCAGGTAGATACGCAGTATTTT. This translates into CASSLGTVQVDTQYF.

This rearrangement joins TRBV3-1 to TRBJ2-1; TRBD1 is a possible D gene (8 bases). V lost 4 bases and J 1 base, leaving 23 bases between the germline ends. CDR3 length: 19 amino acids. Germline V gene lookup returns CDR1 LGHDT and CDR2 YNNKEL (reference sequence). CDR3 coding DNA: TGTGCCAGCAGCCCGAGAACAGGGGGAGGGTGGGATTCCTACAATGAGCAGTTCTTC. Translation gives CASSPRTGGGWDSYNEQFF.

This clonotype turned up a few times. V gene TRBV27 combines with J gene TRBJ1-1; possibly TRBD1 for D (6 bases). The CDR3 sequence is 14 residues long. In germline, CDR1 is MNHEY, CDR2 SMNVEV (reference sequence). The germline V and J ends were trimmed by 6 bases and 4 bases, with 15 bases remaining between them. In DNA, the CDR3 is TGTGCCAGCAGCGATGGGGGGCCGAGCACTGAAGCTTTCTTT. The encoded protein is CASSDGGPSTEAFF.

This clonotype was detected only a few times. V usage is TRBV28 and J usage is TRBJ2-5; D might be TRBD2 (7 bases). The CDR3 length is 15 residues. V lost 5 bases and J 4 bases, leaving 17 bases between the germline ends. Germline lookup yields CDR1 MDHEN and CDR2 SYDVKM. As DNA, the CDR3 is TGTGCCAGCAGTCCTCAGGGCGGGGGCGCAGAGACCCAGTACTTC. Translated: CASSPQGGGAETQYF. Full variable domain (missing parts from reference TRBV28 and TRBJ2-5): DVKVTQSSRYLVKRTGEKVFLECVQDMDHENMFWYRQDPGLGLRLIYFSYDVKMKEKGDIPEGYSVSREKKERFSLILESASTNQTSMYLCASSPQGGGAETQYFGPGTRLLVL.

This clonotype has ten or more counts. CDR3 in amino acids: CAWSVHLFGYTF. In DNA, the CDR3 is TGTGCCTGGAGTGTACACCTCTTCGGCTACACCTTC. The V call is TRBV30, the J call TRBJ1-2, with D uncertain. The CDR3 loop spans 12 amino acids. V dropped 0 bases and J dropped 8 bases, with 10 bases sitting between them. Germline V gene lookup returns CDR1 GTSNPN and CDR2 SVGIG (reference sequence).

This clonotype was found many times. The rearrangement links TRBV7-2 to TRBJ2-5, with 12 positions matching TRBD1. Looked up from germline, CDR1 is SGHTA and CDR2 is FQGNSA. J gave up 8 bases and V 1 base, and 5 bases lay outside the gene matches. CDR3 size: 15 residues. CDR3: CASSLVGTGGPTQYF. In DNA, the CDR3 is TGTGCCAGCAGCTTAGTAGGGACAGGGGGCCCAACCCAGTACTTC.

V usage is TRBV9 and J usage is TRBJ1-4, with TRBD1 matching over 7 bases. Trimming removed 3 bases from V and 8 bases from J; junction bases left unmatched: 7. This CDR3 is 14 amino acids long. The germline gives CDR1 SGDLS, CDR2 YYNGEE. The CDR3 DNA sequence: TGTGCCAGCAGCGAACGGACAGGTTCCGAAAAACTGTTTTTT. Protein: CASSERTGSEKLFF.

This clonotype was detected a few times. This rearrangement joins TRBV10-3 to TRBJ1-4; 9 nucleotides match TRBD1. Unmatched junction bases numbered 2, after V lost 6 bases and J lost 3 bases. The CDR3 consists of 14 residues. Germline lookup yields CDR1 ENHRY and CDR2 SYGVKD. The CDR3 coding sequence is TGTGCCATCAGACAGGGGGCTTCTAATGAAAAACTGTTTTTT. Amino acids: CAIRQGASNEKLFF.

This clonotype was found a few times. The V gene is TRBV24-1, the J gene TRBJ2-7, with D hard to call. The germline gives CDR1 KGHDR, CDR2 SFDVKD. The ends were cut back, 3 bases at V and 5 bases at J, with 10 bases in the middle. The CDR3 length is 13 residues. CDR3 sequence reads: CATSDGSFNEQYF. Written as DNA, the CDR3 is TGTGCCACCAGTGATGGTTCATTCAACGAGCAGTACTTC.

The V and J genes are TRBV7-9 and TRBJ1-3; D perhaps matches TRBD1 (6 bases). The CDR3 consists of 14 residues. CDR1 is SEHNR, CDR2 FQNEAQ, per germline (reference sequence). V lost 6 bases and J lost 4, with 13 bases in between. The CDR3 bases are TGTGCCAGCAGTAAGGACAGCGACGGAAACACCATATATTTT. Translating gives CASSKDSDGNTIYF.

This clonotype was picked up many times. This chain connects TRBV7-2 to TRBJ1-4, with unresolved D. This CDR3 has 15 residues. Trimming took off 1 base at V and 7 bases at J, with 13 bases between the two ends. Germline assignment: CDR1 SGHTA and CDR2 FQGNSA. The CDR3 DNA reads TGTGCCAGCAGCTTAGGGACTATAGTTGTTGAAAAACTGTTTTTT. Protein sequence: CASSLGTIVVEKLFF.

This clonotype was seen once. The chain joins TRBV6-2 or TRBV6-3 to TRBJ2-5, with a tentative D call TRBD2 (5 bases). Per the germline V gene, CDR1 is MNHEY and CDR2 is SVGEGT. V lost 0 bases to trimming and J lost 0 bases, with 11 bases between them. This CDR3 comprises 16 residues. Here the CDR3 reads CASSYSAVSYQETQYF. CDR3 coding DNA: TGTGCCAGCAGTTACTCAGCGGTGTCGTACCAAGAGACCCAGTACTTC.

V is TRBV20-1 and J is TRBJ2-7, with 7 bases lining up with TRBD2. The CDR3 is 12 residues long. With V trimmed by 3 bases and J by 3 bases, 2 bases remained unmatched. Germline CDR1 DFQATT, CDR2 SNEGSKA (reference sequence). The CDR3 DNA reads TGCAGTGCTAGTCTAGCGGTCTACGAGCAGTACTTC. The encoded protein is CSASLAVYEQYF.

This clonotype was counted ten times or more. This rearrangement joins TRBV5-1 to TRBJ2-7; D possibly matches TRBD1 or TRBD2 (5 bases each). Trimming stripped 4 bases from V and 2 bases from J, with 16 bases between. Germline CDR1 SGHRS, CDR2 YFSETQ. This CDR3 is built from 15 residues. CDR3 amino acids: CASSAGTPNAYEQYF. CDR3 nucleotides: TGCGCCAGCAGCGCCGGGACCCCAAATGCCTACGAGCAGTACTTC.

The CDR3 DNA sequence: TGTGCCATCAGTGCGGGGGAAGGGGACTCTGGAAACACCATATATTTT. This translates into CAISAGEGDSGNTIYF. The chain uses TRBV10-3 and TRBJ1-3, with D tentatively TRBD1 (5 bases). CDR1 and CDR2 from the germline V gene are ENHRY and SYGVKD. The CDR3 consists of 16 residues. Trimming took 4 bases from V and 0 from J, leaving 13 bases between them.

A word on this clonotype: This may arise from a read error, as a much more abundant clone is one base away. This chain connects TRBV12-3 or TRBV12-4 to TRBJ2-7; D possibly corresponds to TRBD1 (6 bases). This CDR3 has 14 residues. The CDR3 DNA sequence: TGTGCCAGCAGGACCGACAGGAGGACCTACGGGCAGTACTTC. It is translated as CASRTDRRTYGQYF.

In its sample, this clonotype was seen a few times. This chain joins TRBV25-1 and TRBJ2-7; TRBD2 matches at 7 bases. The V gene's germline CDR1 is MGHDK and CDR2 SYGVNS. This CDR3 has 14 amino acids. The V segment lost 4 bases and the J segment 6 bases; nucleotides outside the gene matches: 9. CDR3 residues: CASSGGGRGAEQYF. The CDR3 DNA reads TGTGCCAGCAGTGGGGGAGGGCGCGGGGCCGAGCAGTACTTC.

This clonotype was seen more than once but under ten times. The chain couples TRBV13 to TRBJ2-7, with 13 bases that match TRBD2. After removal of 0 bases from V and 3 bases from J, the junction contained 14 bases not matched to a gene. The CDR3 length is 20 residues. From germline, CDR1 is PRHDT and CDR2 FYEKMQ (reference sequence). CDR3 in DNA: TGTGCCAGCAGCTTAGGAAGACCGGGACTAGCGGGACTCCCTGACTACGAGCAGTACTTC. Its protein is CASSLGRPGLAGLPDYEQYF.

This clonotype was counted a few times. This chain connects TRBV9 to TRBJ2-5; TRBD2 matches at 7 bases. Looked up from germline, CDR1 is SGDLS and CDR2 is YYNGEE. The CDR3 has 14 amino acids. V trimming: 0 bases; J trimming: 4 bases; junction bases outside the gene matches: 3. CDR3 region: CASSVGGSGETQYF. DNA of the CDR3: TGTGCCAGCAGCGTAGGCGGGAGCGGAGAGACCCAGTACTTC.

The CDR3 sequence: CASRSQGDTQYF. As DNA, the CDR3 is TGTGCCAGCAGGAGCCAGGGAGATACGCAGTATTTT. The chain links TRBV6-2 or TRBV6-3 to TRBJ2-3, with D possibly being TRBD1 (5 bases). CDR3 length: 12 residues. V was cut by 6 bases and J by 5 bases, with 9 bases left in between. CDR1 MNHEY and CDR2 SVGEGT come from the germline V gene.

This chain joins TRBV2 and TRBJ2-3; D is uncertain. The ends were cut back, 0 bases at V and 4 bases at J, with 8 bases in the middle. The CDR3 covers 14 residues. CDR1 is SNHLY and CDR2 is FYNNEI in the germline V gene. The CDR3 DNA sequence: TGTGCCAGCAGTGAAGCGCTTTATGCAGATACGCAGTATTTT. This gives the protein CASSEALYADTQYF.

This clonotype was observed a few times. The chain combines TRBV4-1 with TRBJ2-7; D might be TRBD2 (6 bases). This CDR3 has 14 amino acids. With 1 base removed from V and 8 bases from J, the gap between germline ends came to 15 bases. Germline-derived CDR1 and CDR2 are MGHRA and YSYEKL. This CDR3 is CASSQAGEDGKQYF. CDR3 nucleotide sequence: TGCGCCAGCAGCCAAGCCGGGGAGGACGGTAAGCAGTACTTC.

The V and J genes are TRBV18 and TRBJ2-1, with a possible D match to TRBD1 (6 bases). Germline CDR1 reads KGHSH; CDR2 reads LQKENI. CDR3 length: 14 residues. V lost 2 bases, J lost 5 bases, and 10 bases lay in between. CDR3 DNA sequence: TGTGCCAGCTCACCAGGGACAACCAACAATGAGCAGTTCTTC. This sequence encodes CASSPGTTNNEQFF.

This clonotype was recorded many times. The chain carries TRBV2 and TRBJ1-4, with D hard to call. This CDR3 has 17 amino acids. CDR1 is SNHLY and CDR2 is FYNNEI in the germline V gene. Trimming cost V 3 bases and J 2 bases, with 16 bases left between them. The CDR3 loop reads CASSELAQPITNEKLFF. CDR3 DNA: TGTGCCAGCAGTGAGTTGGCACAACCAATCACTAATGAAAAACTGTTTTTT.

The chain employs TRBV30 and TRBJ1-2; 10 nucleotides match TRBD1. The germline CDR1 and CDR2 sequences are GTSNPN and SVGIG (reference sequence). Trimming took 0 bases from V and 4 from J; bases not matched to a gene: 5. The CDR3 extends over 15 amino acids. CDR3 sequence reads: CAWSVGRQGAYGYTF. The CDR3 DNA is TGTGCCTGGAGTGTAGGCAGACAGGGGGCCTATGGCTACACCTTC.

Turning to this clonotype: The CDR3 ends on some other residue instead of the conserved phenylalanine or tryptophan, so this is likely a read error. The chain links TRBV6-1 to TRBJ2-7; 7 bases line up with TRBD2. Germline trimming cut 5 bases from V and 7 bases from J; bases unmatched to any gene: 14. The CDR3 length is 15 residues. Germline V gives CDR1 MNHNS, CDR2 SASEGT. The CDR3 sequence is CASSPLGGGYGEQYS. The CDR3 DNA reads TGTGCCAGCAGTCCCCTTGGGGGGGGGTATGGGGAGCAGTACTCC.

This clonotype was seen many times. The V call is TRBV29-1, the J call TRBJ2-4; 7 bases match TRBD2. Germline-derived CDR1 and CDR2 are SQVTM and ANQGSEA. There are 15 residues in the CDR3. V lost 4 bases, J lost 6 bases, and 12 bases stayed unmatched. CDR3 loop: CSVGGGPMSGNIQYF. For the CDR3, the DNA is TGCAGCGTTGGGGGAGGGCCGATGTCGGGAAACATTCAGTACTTC.